A single sample is the source of the 25 T cell receptor beta chains below, sequenced in a study of blood T cell repertoires in COVID-19. Some clones are missing from TCRdb's copy, which holds only in-frame ones; the method was immunoSEQ multiplex PCR. The sample records 45,000 to 55,000 clones, about 84% being singletons. Source material: peripheral blood. The receptor source for this set is a woman of 80 years or more with acute or convalescent COVID-19.

The genes are TRBV19 and TRBJ1-4, with D possibly matching TRBD1 (6 bases). Germline CDR1 is LNHDA and CDR2 is SQIVND (reference sequence). This CDR3 is 15 amino acids long. V lost 5 bases and J 8 bases, leaving 18 bases between the germline ends. The CDR3 DNA reads TGTGCCAGTAGTGGATTAGACAGGCTCTACGAAAAACTGTTTTTT. Amino acid sequence: CASSGLDRLYEKLFF.

V usage is TRBV24-1 and J usage is TRBJ2-5, with 9 bases fitting TRBD1. The germline V gene encodes CDR1 KGHDR and CDR2 SFDVKD. This CDR3 has 15 amino acids. J lost 5 bases, V lost 4 bases, and 7 bases had no gene match. The CDR3 bases are TGTGCCACCAGTGAATCCGGGACAGGGACTGAGACCCAGTACTTC. It codes for CATSESGTGTETQYF.

The gene calls are TRBV7-9 and TRBJ1-1; TRBD1 might be the D (6 bases). The V gene lost 8 bases and the J gene lost 3 bases, with 16 bases spanning the gap. The CDR3 spans 14 residues. CDR1 is SEHNR, CDR2 FQNEAQ, per germline (reference sequence). The DNA for the CDR3 is TGTGCCAGCTTGTCTTGGGGGGGCCACACTGAAGCTTTCTTT. This sequence encodes CASLSWGGHTEAFF. Complete variable domain (other parts from reference TRBV7-9 and TRBJ1-1): DTGVSQNPRHKITKRGQNVTFRCDPISEHNRLYWYRQTLGQGPEFLTYFQNEAQLEKSRLLSDRFSAERPKGSFSTLEIQRTEQGDSAMYLCASLSWGGHTEAFFGQGTRLTVV.

This clone was seen a handful of times. The gene calls are TRBV19 and TRBJ1-4; 9 bases fit TRBD1. The trim removed 6 bases at V and 10 bases at J, leaving 3 bases unmatched. There are 12 residues in the CDR3. Germline loops: CDR1 LNHDA, CDR2 SQIVND (reference sequence). DNA of the CDR3: TGTGCCAGTAGACCACAGGGGGCAAAACTGTTTTTT. Translated: CASRPQGAKLFF.

In this sample, this clone turned up a few times. This chain connects TRBV28 to TRBJ1-2; no definite D call. The germline V gene encodes CDR1 MDHEN and CDR2 SYDVKM. CDR3 size: 12 residues. V was pared by 5 bases and J by 3 bases, with 7 bases between. CDR3 amino acids: CASSIGYYGYTF. The DNA of the CDR3 is TGTGCCAGCAGTATCGGGTACTATGGCTACACCTTC.

The count of this clone is one. The chain has TRBV7-9 and TRBJ1-2; D is possibly TRBD1 (5 bases). Germline CDR1 SEHNR, CDR2 FQNEAQ (reference sequence). The CDR3 spans 15 residues. V was shortened by 0 bases and J by 8 bases, with 16 bases between the two germline ends. The CDR3 nucleotides read TGTGCCAGCAGCTTAGCCGGCCAGGGAGGCGAAGGCTACACCTTC. As protein: CASSLAGQGGEGYTF.

The CDR3 region is CASSLLVGETQYF. The CDR3 nucleotides are TGTGCCAGCAGTTTATTAGTTGGTGAGACCCAGTACTTC. The V call is TRBV27, the J call TRBJ2-5; D is unresolved. Trimming left V 1 base short and J 5 bases short, with 8 bases between. Germline V gene lookup returns CDR1 MNHEY and CDR2 SMNVEV (reference sequence). The CDR3 spans 13 residues.

This chain joins TRBV10-2 and TRBJ2-7; D ambiguous. This CDR3 comprises 13 residues. The germline CDR1 and CDR2 sequences are WSHSY and SAAADI. V dropped 3 bases and J dropped 0 bases, with 6 bases sitting between them. CDR3 sequence reads: CASSEVSSYEQYV. The CDR3, as DNA: TGCGCCAGCAGTGAAGTGAGCTCCTACGAGCAGTACGTC.

The DNA for the CDR3 is TGTGCCTGGAGTTCGAAACAGGGGAGAGGGCAGCCCCAGCATTTT. Protein sequence: CAWSSKQGRGQPQHF. The chain links TRBV30 to TRBJ1-5; 7 positions agree with TRBD1. Germline V lookup: CDR1 GTSNPN, CDR2 SVGIG (reference sequence). J was trimmed by 7 bases and V by 2 bases; bases with no gene match: 11. This CDR3 comprises 15 residues.

This rearrangement joins TRBV10-3 to TRBJ1-5; the D is unclear. This CDR3 has 13 amino acids. Germline V gene data show CDR1 as ENHRY and CDR2 as SYGVKD. V was trimmed by 3 bases and J by 3 bases, leaving 6 bases between them. CDR3 DNA: TGTGCCATCAGTGACAGGTCCAATCAGCCCCAGCATTTT. Translating gives CAISDRSNQPQHF.

The chain recombines TRBV5-1 with TRBJ2-7, with 11 positions matching TRBD1. This CDR3 contains 14 residues. The trim removed 4 bases at V and 4 bases at J, leaving 4 bases unmatched. Looked up from germline, CDR1 is SGHRS and CDR2 is YFSETQ. The CDR3 is CASSGGQGEYEQYF. DNA for the CDR3: TGCGCCAGCAGCGGGGGACAGGGGGAGTACGAGCAGTACTTC.

The V call is TRBV11-2, the J call TRBJ2-2; D is perhaps TRBD2 (5 bases). The ends were cut back, 6 bases at V and 0 bases at J, with 11 bases in the middle. The V gene's germline CDR1 is SGHAT and CDR2 FQNNGV. The CDR3 has 15 amino acids. The CDR3 spells CASSFSASNTGELFF. The CDR3 DNA sequence: TGTGCCAGCAGTTTTAGCGCCTCGAACACCGGGGAGCTGTTTTTT.

The chain joins TRBV3-1 (or the pseudogene TRBV3-2) to TRBJ1-2; TRBD1 aligns across 8 bases. The CDR3 extends over 13 amino acids. CDR1 and CDR2 from the germline V gene are LGHDT and YNNKEL (reference sequence). V was pared by 6 bases and J by 6 bases, with 6 bases of the junction left unmatched. This CDR3 is CASSRQGPNGYTF. Here the CDR3 DNA reads TGTGCCAGCAGTCGACAGGGGCCCAATGGCTACACCTTC.

V and J are TRBV11-2 and TRBJ1-1; D gene unclear. Trimming removed 5 bases at V and 1 base at J, with 11 bases between. The CDR3 is made up of 14 amino acids. Germline CDR1 is SGHAT and CDR2 is FQNNGV. The CDR3 here is CASSPRHSNTEAFF. In nucleotides, the CDR3 is TGTGCCAGCAGCCCGAGACACTCGAACACTGAAGCTTTCTTT. The variable domain in full, completed from reference TRBV11-2 and TRBJ1-1, reads EAGVAQSPRYKIIEKRQSVAFWCNPISGHATLYWYQQILGQGPKLLIQFQNNGVVDDSQLPKDRFSAERLKGVDSTLKIQPAKLEDSAVYLCASSPRHSNTEAFFGQGTRLTVV.

There are a few counts of this clone. The V call is TRBV3-1 (or the pseudogene TRBV3-2), the J call TRBJ1-6; perhaps TRBD1 as D (5 bases). CDR1 is LGHDT and CDR2 is YNNKEL in the germline V gene (reference sequence). This CDR3 region has 17 residues. Trimming took 4 bases from V and 13 from J, leaving 26 bases between them. The CDR3 DNA reads as TGTGCCAGCAGCCCCCTGGGTGGGTCACAAGCTGGGGCCCCCCTCCACTTT. It encodes CASSPLGGSQAGAPLHF.

The genes are TRBV2 and TRBJ1-6, with a weak D call TRBD1 (6 bases). This CDR3 has 14 residues. V lost 2 bases, J lost 10 bases, and 12 bases lay in between. From germline, CDR1 is SNHLY and CDR2 FYNNEI. CDR3 coding DNA: TGTGCCAGCAGTGAAACGGGGACATACTCACCCCTCCACTTT. This sequence encodes CASSETGTYSPLHF.

The chain's CDR3 is CASSARATSYEQYF. The CDR3 DNA follows: TGTGCCAGCAGTGCCAGGGCGACCTCCTACGAGCAGTACTTC. V usage is TRBV2 and J usage is TRBJ2-7; D may be TRBD1 (5 bases). The CDR3 has 14 amino acids. CDR1 is SNHLY and CDR2 is FYNNEI in the germline V gene. V was shortened by 4 bases and J by 0 bases, with 10 bases between the two germline ends.

The rearrangement links TRBV2 to TRBJ2-3, with 13 bases lining up with TRBD2. The V gene end was trimmed by 6 bases and the J gene end by 4 bases; junction bases not matched to a gene: 10. Germline-derived CDR1 and CDR2 are SNHLY and FYNNEI. The CDR3 is made up of 17 amino acids. The CDR3 DNA follows: TGTGCCAGCAGGGATGAACTAGCGGGAGGGCCCTCAGATACGCAGTATTTT. It translates to CASRDELAGGPSDTQYF.

J is TRBJ2-1 and V is TRBV7-2; possibly TRBD2 for D (6 bases). CDR3 size: 15 residues. V was shortened by 5 bases and J by 8 bases, with 19 bases between the two germline ends. CDR1 is SGHTA, CDR2 FQGNSA, per germline. The CDR3 DNA reads as TGTGCCAGCAGCCGGCGGAAGGTCGGAGGGGATGAGCAGTTCTTC. Its translation is CASSRRKVGGDEQFF. Filled out from reference TRBV7-2 and TRBJ2-1, the complete variable domain reads GAGVSQSPSNKVTEKGKDVELRCDPISGHTALYWYRQSLGQGLEFLIYFQGNSAPDKSGLPSDRFSAERTGGSVSTLTIQRTQQEDSAVYLCASSRRKVGGDEQFFGPGTRLTVL.

The genes are TRBV9 and TRBJ1-1; D unclear. The CDR3 is 15 amino acids. The V end lost 0 bases, the J end lost 0 bases, and 9 bases lay between the germline ends. Germline CDR1 is SGDLS and CDR2 is YYNGEE. In DNA, the CDR3 is TGTGCCAGCAGCGTAGAGGCGGGGATGAACACTGAAGCTTTCTTT. Amino acids: CASSVEAGMNTEAFF.

This clone was recorded a few times. This chain links TRBV27 with TRBJ1-2; tentative D call: TRBD1 (6 bases). This CDR3 region has 17 residues. The V gene lost 1 base and the J gene lost 5 bases, with 20 bases spanning the gap. Germline values: CDR1 MNHEY, CDR2 SMNVEV (reference sequence). The CDR3 reads CASSLYFVGANLYGYTF. CDR3 DNA sequence: TGTGCCAGCAGTTTATACTTTGTGGGGGCCAATTTATATGGCTACACCTTC.

The V gene is TRBV11-1, the J gene TRBJ2-5; 7 bases agree with TRBD1. Germline V gene data show CDR1 as SGHAT and CDR2 as FQDESV (reference sequence). This CDR3 is built from 15 residues. After removal of 5 bases from V and 2 bases from J, the junction contained 8 bases not matched to a gene. In DNA, the CDR3 is TGTGCCAGCAGCAGACGGGACAGCTCGCAAGAGACCCAGTACTTC. Translated, it gives CASSRRDSSQETQYF.

V is TRBV5-8 and J is TRBJ2-3; D may be TRBD2 (6 bases). V was cut by 9 bases and J by 1 base, with 15 bases left in between. The germline CDR1 and CDR2 sequences are SGHTS and YDEGEE. The CDR3 consists of 14 residues. The CDR3 loop is CANSRDWGTDTQYF. The CDR3 DNA reads as TGTGCCAACTCCCGGGACTGGGGCACAGATACGCAGTATTTT.

CDR3 loop: CASSDYGHFNYGYTF. The CDR3 nucleotides are TGTGCCAGCAGTGATTACGGTCATTTTAACTATGGCTACACCTTC. The genes are TRBV6-1 and TRBJ1-2; D is ambiguous. With 3 bases removed from V and 1 base from J, the gap between germline ends came to 12 bases. CDR3 length: 15 amino acids. Germline V gives CDR1 MNHNS, CDR2 SASEGT.

The rearrangement joins TRBV5-1 to TRBJ2-1, with TRBD2 identical over 7 bases. Germline V CDR1 and CDR2: SGHRS, YFSETQ. The CDR3 runs 17 residues. The V and J ends lost 3 bases and 0 bases, in that order; junction bases with no gene match: 9. CDR3 in DNA: TGCGCCAGCAGCTCACTCGGGGGGTCAAGCTCCTACAATGAGCAGTTCTTC. Its translation is CASSSLGGSSSYNEQFF.